Below, 18 T cell receptor beta chains from the same sample are listed, as sequenced in a study of read filtering for tumor transcriptome and immune sequencing. This library used around 400 ng RNA and molecular barcoded adaptors spanning alpha/delta and beta/gamma chains. TCRdb re-derived calls from the reads in MiXCR, one entry per CDR3 protein. The table has 35,000 to 50,000 distinct CDR3 sequences, roughly an eighth seen once. Specimen: a population of CD138-negative cells sorted from bone marrow. The origin of the receptors is a donor at least 40 years old with multiple myeloma.

This clonotype was counted between two and nine times. The chain links TRBV9 to TRBJ2-5; TRBD1 matches at 7 bases. In germline, CDR1 is SGDLS, CDR2 YYNGEE. V gave up 3 bases and J gave up 3 bases; unmatched junction bases: 14. The CDR3 runs 17 residues. The CDR3 region is CASSAFFTRDREETQYF. CDR3 nucleotide sequence: TGTGCCAGCAGCGCGTTCTTCACCCGGGACAGAGAAGAGACCCAGTACTTC.

This clonotype is medium-sized (0.01 to 0.1%) by share. The V call is TRBV20-1, the J call TRBJ1-2; D gene uncertain. Trimming removed 5 bases at V and 1 base at J, with 14 bases between. This CDR3 has 14 residues. Germline V CDR1 and CDR2: DFQATT, SNEGSKA (reference sequence). CDR3 residues: CSAPSPTDNYGYTF. The CDR3 region has the DNA TGCAGTGCTCCCTCCCCCACGGATAACTATGGCTACACCTTC.

This clonotype has a count of ten or more. The J gene is TRBJ2-1, the V gene TRBV20-1; 8 bases are a match to TRBD1. The CDR3 loop spans 14 amino acids. Germline values: CDR1 DFQATT, CDR2 SNEGSKA (reference sequence). J was trimmed by 5 bases and V by 6 bases; bases with no gene match: 9. CDR3 sequence: CSAFGQGDNNEQFF. The CDR3 coding sequence is TGCAGTGCCTTTGGACAGGGAGACAACAATGAGCAGTTCTTC.

This clonotype was counted many times. This chain joins TRBV20-1 and TRBJ1-2; D is possibly TRBD1 (5 bases). The length of the CDR3 is 20 residues. Germline V lookup: CDR1 DFQATT, CDR2 SNEGSKA (reference sequence). The V and J ends lost 6 bases and 0 bases respectively, with 32 bases between them. CDR3 sequence reads: CSAPPPMWDGLGKSNYGYTF. DNA for the CDR3: TGCAGTGCACCTCCCCCTATGTGGGACGGACTCGGGAAGTCTAACTATGGCTACACCTTC.

In this sample, this clonotype turned up many times. The chain employs TRBV6-6 and TRBJ2-2; the D call may be TRBD1 or TRBD2 (7 bases each). The CDR3 runs to 15 residues. CDR1 is MNHNY and CDR2 is SVGAGI in the germline V gene (reference sequence). V was clipped by 2 bases and J by 4 bases, with 11 bases between them. The CDR3 DNA reads TGTGCCAGCAGTTACGCCAGGGGGGGCACCGGGGAGCTGTTTTTT. Translated, it gives CASSYARGGTGELFF.

This clonotype was found many times. The V gene is TRBV30, the J gene TRBJ1-5; D unresolved. Germline CDR1 is GTSNPN and CDR2 is SVGIG (reference sequence). The CDR3 loop spans 12 amino acids. The V gene lost 2 bases and the J gene lost 1 base, with 3 bases spanning the gap. CDR3 amino acids: CAWSRSNQPQHF. CDR3 sequence (DNA): TGTGCCTGGAGTCGAAGCAATCAGCCCCAGCATTTT.

Details on this clonotype: A much larger clone is a single base away; this may be a read error. This chain links TRBV13 with TRBJ2-2; D perhaps matches TRBD2 (5 bases). The CDR3 runs 13 residues. Germline V gene lookup returns CDR1 PRHDT and CDR2 FYEKMQ (reference sequence). CDR3 loop: CASSRRRAGELLF. The CDR3 nucleotides read TGTGCCAGCAGCCGCAGAAGAGCCGGGGAGCTGCTTTTT.

This clonotype was found many times. The junction differs from germline at one of its ends, possibly a read error. J is TRBJ2-5 and V is TRBV10-3; 9 bases agree with TRBD1. Germline V lookup: CDR1 ENHRY, CDR2 SYGVKD. The CDR3 has 14 residues. This CDR3 is CATAPDRGQETQYF. The CDR3 DNA reads TGCGCCACTGCCCCGGACAGGGGACAAGAGACCCAGTACTTC.

This clonotype was counted at least ten times. The chain links TRBV12-3 or TRBV12-4 to TRBJ1-1, with D uncertain. The CDR3 loop spans 13 amino acids. V was pared by 3 bases and J by 5 bases, with 10 bases between. The CDR3 is CASSFGRGTEAFF. In nucleotides, the CDR3 is TGTGCCAGCAGTTTTGGGAGAGGTACTGAAGCTTTCTTT.

This clonotype showed up just once. Here the CDR3 omits its conserved ending phenylalanine or tryptophan, so a read error is the likely source. The chain uses TRBV7-2 and TRBJ1-6, with 7 bases matching TRBD1. The CDR3 sequence is 17 residues long. Germline CDR1 SGHTA, CDR2 FQGNSA. CDR3 in DNA: TGTGCCGGCAGATACCACACCCGACAGGGAGGTAATTCACCCCTCCACCTT. It encodes CAGRYHTRQGGNSPLHL.

This clonotype was seen repeatedly, ten times or more. This sequence joins TRBV30 and TRBJ2-1, with 11 bases identical to TRBD2. CDR1 is GTSNPN and CDR2 is SVGIG in the germline V gene (reference sequence). Trimming removed 1 base from V and 1 base from J; junction bases left unmatched: 3. The CDR3 contains 16 residues. The CDR3 nucleotides read TGTGCCTGGAGTGCCCGACTAGCGGGATCCTACAATGAGCAGTTCTTC. This sequence encodes CAWSARLAGSYNEQFF.

The table lists this clonotype with many counts. The chain uses TRBV11-3 and TRBJ1-1, with 7 bases fitting TRBD1. After removal of 3 bases from V and 5 bases from J, the junction contained 3 bases not matched to a gene. Germline CDR1 is SGHNT and CDR2 is YENEEA. CDR3 size: 13 residues. The CDR3 coding sequence is TGTGCCAGCAGCTTGAGGGGGCGGACTGAAGCTTTCTTT. The encoded protein is CASSLRGRTEAFF.

This clonotype occurred many times. V and J are TRBV14 and TRBJ2-3; 9 bases match TRBD2. The CDR3 contains 16 residues. From germline, CDR1 is SGHDN and CDR2 FVKESK. With V trimmed by 1 base and J by 3 bases, 5 bases remained unmatched. CDR3 bases: TGTGCCAGCAGCCAAGGCGCTAGCGGGGTGACAGATACGCAGTATTTT. It codes for CASSQGASGVTDTQYF. The whole variable domain, remainder taken from reference TRBV14 and TRBJ2-3, is EAGVTQFPSHSVIEKGQTVTLRCDPISGHDNLYWYRRVMGKEIKFLLHFVKESKQDESGMPNNRFLAERTGGTYSTLKVQPAELEDSGVYFCASSQGASGVTDTQYFGPGTRLTVL.

This clonotype has at least ten counts. The V gene is TRBV11-3, the J gene TRBJ1-1, with unresolved D. The CDR3 loop spans 13 amino acids. The V end was cut by 1 base, the J end by 4 bases, with 7 bases between. The germline V gene has CDR1 SGHNT and CDR2 YENEEA. In nucleotides, the CDR3 is TGTGCCAGCAGCTTAGTTACGGGCACTGAAGCTTTCTTT. It is translated as CASSLVTGTEAFF. The whole variable domain, filled in from reference TRBV11-3 and TRBJ1-1, reads EAGVVQSPRYKIIEKKQPVAFWCNPISGHNTLYWYLQNLGQGPELLIRYENEEAVDDSQLPKDRFSAERLKGVDSTLKIQPAELGDSAVYLCASSLVTGTEAFFGQGTRLTVV.

This chain connects TRBV20-1 to TRBJ2-7; perhaps TRBD2 as D (5 bases). The CDR3 totals 14 residues. From germline, CDR1 is DFQATT and CDR2 SNEGSKA (reference sequence). V was pared by 4 bases and J by 3 bases, with 16 bases between. CDR3 coding DNA: TGCAGTGCTAATAAGGACTCCCGAAACTACGAGCAGTACTTC. Translation: CSANKDSRNYEQYF.

This clonotype was detected ten times or more. The V and J genes are TRBV27 and TRBJ1-2, with D uncertain. Germline CDR1 MNHEY, CDR2 SMNVEV (reference sequence). The CDR3 runs 11 residues. V lost 6 bases and J 3 bases, leaving 5 bases between the germline ends. The CDR3 spells CASRNYYGYTF. The CDR3 DNA sequence: TGTGCCAGCAGGAACTACTATGGCTACACCTTC.

By sample share, this clonotype is medium-sized. The chain links TRBV5-1 to TRBJ2-1; D uncertain. The CDR3 covers 12 residues. Trimming cost V 8 bases and J 9 bases, with 15 bases left between them. Germline loops: CDR1 SGHRS, CDR2 YFSETQ. The CDR3 DNA follows: TGCGCCAGTTCATTATCCTCGATTGAGCAGTTCTTC. It is translated as CASSLSSIEQFF.

This clonotype appeared many times. The V gene is TRBV3-1, the J gene TRBJ2-7, with unresolved D. Germline-derived CDR1 and CDR2 are LGHDT and YNNKEL (reference sequence). CDR3 length: 12 residues. The V end lost 3 bases, the J end lost 6 bases, and 9 bases lay between the germline ends. The CDR3 DNA follows: TGTGCCAGCAGCCAGAGCTTCGGCGAGCAGTACTTC. The encoded protein is CASSQSFGEQYF.